The T cell receptor beta chain under discussion was sequenced for a study of blood T cell repertoires in COVID-19. Study background: From the United States, Italy and Spain came samples of acute and convalescent COVID-19. T cells, B-cell-depleted T cells, or PBMCs supplied cDNA or gDNA.

CDR1 is MNHEY and CDR2 is SVGAGI in the germline V gene. The CDR3 length is 14 residues. The V and J ends lost 6 bases and 6 bases, in that order; junction bases with no gene match: 8. As originally analysed: Scientists estimated how many nucleated cells there were by amplifying reference gene primers. The protocol was immunoSEQ multiplex PCR, while the TCRdb copy is restricted to in-frame clones and leaves out a portion. That table supplies the V and J calls and clone size; D and trimming were determined from the DNA. The sample carries roughly 150,000 clones, roughly 90% recorded once. This rearrangement joins TRBV6-5 to TRBJ2-3; 8 bases are a match to TRBD2. The sequence derives from a man between 60 and 75 years old with active or convalescent COVID-19. Sequences were obtained from peripheral blood. CDR3 nucleotide sequence: TGTGCCAGCAGCCGAGGACTAGCTGCCGATACGCAGTATTTT. It is translated as CASSRGLAADTQYF.